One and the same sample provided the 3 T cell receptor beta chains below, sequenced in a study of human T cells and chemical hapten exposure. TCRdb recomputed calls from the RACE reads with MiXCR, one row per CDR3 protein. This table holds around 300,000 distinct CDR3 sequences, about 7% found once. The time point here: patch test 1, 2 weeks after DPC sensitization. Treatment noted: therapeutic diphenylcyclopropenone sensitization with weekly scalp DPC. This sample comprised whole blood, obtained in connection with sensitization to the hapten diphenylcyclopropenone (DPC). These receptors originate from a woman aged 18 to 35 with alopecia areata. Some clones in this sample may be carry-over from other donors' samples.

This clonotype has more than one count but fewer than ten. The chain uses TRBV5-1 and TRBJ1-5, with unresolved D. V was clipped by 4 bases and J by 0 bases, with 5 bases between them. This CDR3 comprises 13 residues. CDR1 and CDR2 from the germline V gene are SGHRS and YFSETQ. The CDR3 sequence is CASSVNSNQPQHF. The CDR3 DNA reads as TGCGCCAGCAGCGTAAATAGCAATCAGCCCCAGCATTTT.

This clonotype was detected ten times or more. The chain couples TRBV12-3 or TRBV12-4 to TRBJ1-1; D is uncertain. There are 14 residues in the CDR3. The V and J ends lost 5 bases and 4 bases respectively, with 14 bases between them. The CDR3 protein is CASSPLSVGTEAFF. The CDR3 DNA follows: TGTGCCAGCAGTCCCCTTTCGGTGGGCACTGAAGCTTTCTTT.

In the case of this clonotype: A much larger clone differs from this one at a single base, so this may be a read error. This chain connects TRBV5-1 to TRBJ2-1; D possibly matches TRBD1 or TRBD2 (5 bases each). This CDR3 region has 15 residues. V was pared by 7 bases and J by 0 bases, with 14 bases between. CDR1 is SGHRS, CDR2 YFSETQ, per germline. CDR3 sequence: CASCPWGSSYNEQFF. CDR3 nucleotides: TGCGCCAGCTGCCCTTGGGGGAGCTCCTACAATGAGCAGTTCTTC.